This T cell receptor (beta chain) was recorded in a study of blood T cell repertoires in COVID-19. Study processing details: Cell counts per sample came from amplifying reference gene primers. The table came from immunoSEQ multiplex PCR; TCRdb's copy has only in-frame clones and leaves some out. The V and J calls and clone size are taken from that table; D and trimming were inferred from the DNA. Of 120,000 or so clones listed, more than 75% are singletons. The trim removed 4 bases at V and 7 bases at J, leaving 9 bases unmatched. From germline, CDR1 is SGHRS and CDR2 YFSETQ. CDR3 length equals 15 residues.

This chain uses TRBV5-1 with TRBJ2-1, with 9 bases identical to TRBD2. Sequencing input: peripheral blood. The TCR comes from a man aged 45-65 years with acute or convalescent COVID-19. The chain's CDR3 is CASSPGGLASNEQFF. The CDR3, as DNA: TGCGCCAGCAGCCCGGGGGGACTAGCTTCGAATGAGCAGTTCTTC.